In its sample, the clone carrying this T cell receptor (beta chain) was seen a few times. What it recognizes is unknown. The sorted Tregs were CD4+CD25+CD127-/low cells. After constant-region reverse-primer amplification, full-length variable regions underwent semi-nested PCR with Nested Universal Primer A. TCRdb reanalysed the 5' RACE reads using MiXCR and keeps one entry per CDR3 protein. The sample holds 50,000 to 60,000 distinct CDR3 sequences, less than 25% seen once. Notes on the study in general: The larger cohort examined one V-J beta rearrangement, not whole repertoires. Tumor memory CD4+ T cell TCR gene usage was found to cluster with blood and lymph node memory CD4+ cells and with lymph node naive CD4+ cells.

CDR3 length equals 17 residues. Deletions cut 3 bases from V and 8 bases from J, with 24 bases between. In germline, CDR1 is SGHNT, CDR2 YYREEE (reference sequence). The chain carries TRBV5-4 and TRBJ2-1, with a weak D call TRBD1 (9 bases). The receptor was isolated from a female donor with breast cancer. The sample taken for sequencing was tumor-infiltrating Tregs sorted from the breast tumor. The DNA of the CDR3 is TGTGCCAGCAGCTCCGGGGGGGCCGGGACAGGGATTTATGAGCAGTTCTTC. Encoded protein: CASSSGGAGTGIYEQFF.